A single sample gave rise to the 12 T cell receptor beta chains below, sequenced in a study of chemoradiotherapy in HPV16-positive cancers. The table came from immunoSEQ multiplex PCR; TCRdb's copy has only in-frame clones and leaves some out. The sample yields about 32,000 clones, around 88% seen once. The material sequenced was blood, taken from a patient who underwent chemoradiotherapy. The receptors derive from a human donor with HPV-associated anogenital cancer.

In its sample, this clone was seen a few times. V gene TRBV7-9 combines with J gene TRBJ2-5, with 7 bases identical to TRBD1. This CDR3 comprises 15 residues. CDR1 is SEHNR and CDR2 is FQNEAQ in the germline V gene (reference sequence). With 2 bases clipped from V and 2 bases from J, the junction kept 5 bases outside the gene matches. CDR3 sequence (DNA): TGTGCCAGCAGCTTAAGTTGGGACAGTCAAGAGACCCAGTACTTC. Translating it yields CASSLSWDSQETQYF.

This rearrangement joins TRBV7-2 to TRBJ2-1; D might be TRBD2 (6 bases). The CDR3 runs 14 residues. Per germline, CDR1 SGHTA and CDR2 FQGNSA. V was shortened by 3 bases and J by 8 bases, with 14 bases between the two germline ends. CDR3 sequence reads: CASSLFWGLDEQFF. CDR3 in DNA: TGTGCCAGCAGCTTGTTCTGGGGACTTGATGAGCAGTTCTTC.

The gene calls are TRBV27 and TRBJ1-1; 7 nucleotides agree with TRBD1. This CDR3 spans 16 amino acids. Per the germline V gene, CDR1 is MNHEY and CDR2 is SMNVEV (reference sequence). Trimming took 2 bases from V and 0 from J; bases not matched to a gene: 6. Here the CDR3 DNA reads TGTGCCAGCAGTTTAGGATCAGGGGGGATGAACACTGAAGCTTTCTTT. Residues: CASSLGSGGMNTEAFF.

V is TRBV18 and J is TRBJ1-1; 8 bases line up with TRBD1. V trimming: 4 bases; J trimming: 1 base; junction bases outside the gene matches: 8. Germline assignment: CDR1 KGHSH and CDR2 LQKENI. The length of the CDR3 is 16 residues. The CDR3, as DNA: TGTGCCAGCTCACTCAAGAGTGGACAGGGGAACACTGAAGCTTTCTTT. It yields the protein CASSLKSGQGNTEAFF.

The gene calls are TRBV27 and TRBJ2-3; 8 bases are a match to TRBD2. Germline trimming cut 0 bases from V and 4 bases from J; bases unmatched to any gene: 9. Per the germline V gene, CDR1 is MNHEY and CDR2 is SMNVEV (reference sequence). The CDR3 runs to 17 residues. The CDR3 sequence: CASSLSGGLVYADTQYF. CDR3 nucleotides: TGTGCCAGCAGTTTATCAGGGGGACTAGTTTACGCAGATACGCAGTATTTT.

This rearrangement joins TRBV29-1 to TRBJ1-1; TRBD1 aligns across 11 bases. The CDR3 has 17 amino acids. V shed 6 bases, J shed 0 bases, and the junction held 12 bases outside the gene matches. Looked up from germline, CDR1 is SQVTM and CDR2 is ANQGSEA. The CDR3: CSVAGDRGGFLNTEAFF. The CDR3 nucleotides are TGCAGCGTAGCAGGGGACAGGGGGGGATTTCTGAACACTGAAGCTTTCTTT.

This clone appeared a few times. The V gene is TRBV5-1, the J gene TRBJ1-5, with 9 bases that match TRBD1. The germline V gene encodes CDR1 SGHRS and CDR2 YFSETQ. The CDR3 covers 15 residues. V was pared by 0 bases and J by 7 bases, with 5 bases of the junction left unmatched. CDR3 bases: TGCGCCAGCAGCTTGGGGACAGGGGCGGAACAGCCCCAGCATTTT. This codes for CASSLGTGAEQPQHF.

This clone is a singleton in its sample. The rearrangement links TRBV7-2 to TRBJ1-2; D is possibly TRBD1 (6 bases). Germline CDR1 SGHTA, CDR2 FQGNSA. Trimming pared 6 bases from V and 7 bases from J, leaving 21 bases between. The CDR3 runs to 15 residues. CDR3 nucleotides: TGTGCCAGCAGTTCCACTGGGGGGCAGTCTGGTGGCTACACCTTC. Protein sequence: CASSSTGGQSGGYTF.

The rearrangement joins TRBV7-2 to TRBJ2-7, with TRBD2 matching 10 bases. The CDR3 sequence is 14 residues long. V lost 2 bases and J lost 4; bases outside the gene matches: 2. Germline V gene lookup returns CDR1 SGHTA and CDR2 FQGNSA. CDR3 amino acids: CASSLISGRYEQYF. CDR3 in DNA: TGTGCCAGCAGCTTAATTAGCGGGAGGTACGAGCAGTACTTC.

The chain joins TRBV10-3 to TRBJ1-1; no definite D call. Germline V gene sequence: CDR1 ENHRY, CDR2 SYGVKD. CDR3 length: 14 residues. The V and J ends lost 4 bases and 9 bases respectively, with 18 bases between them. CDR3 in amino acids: CAISVQYEVFQAFF. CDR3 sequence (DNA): TGTGCCATCAGTGTACAGTATGAAGTATTTCAAGCTTTCTTT.

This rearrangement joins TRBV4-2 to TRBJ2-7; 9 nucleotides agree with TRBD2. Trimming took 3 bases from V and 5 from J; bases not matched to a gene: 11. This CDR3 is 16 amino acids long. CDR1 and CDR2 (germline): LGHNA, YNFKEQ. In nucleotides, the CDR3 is TGTGCCAGCAGCCAGGGTCCCGGGACTAGCACCGACGAGCAGTACTTC. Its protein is CASSQGPGTSTDEQYF.

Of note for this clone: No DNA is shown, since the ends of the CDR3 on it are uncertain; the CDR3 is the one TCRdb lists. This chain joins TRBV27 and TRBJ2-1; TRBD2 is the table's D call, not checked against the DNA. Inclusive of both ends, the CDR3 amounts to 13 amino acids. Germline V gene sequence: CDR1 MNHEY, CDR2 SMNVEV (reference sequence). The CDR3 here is CASSSSGGGEQFF.